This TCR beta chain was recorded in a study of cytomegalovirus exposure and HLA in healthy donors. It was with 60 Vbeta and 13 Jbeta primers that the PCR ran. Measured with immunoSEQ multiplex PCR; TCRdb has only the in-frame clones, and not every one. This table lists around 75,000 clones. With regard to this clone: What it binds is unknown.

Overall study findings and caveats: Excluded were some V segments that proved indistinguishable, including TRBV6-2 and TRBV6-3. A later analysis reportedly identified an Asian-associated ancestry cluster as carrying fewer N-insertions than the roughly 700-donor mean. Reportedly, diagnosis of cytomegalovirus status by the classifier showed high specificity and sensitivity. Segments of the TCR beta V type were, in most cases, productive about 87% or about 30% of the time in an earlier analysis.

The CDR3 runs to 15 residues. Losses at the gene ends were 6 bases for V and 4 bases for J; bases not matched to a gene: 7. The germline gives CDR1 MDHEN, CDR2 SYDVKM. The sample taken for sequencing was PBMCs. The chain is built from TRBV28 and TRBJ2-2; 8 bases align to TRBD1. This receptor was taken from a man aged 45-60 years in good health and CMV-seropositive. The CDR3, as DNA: TGTGCCAGCAGACCCACAGGGGGAGGCACCGGGGAGCTGTTTTTT. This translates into CASRPTGGGTGELFF.